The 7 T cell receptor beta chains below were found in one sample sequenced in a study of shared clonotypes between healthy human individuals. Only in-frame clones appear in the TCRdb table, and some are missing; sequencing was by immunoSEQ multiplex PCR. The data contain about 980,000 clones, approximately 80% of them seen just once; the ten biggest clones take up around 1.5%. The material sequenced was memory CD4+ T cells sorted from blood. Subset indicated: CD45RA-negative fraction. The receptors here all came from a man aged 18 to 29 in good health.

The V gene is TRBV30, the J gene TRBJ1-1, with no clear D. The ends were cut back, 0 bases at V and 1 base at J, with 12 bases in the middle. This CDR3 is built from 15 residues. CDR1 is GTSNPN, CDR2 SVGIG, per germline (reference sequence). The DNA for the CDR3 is TGTGCCTGGAGTGTACGCGTTGTCGGGAACACTGAAGCTTTCTTT. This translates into CAWSVRVVGNTEAFF.

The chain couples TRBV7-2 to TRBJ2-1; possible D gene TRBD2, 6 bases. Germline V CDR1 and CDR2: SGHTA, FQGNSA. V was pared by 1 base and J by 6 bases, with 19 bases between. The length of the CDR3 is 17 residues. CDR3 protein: CASSLVGVAGRGNEQFF. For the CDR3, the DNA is TGTGCCAGCAGCTTAGTCGGGGTCGCGGGAAGGGGCAATGAGCAGTTCTTC. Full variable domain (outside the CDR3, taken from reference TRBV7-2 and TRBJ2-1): GAGVSQSPSNKVTEKGKDVELRCDPISGHTALYWYRQSLGQGLEFLIYFQGNSAPDKSGLPSDRFSAERTGGSVSTLTIQRTQQEDSAVYLCASSLVGVAGRGNEQFFGPGTRLTVL.

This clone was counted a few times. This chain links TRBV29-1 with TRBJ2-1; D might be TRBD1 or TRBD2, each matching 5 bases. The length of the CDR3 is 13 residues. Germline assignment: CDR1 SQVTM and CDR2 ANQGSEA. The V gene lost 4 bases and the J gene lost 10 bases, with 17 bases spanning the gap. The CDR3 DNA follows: TGCAGCGTTGGGTCTGGGACCAAGGGCGAGCAGTTCTTC. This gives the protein CSVGSGTKGEQFF.

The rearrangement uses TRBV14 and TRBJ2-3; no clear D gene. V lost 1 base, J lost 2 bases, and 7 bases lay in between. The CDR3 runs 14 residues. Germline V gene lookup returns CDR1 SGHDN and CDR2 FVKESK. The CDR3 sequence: CASSQALNTDTQYF. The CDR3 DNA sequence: TGTGCCAGCAGCCAAGCACTTAACACAGATACGCAGTATTTT. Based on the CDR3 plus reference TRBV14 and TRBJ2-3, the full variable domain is EAGVTQFPSHSVIEKGQTVTLRCDPISGHDNLYWYRRVMGKEIKFLLHFVKESKQDESGMPNNRFLAERTGGTYSTLKVQPAELEDSGVYFCASSQALNTDTQYFGPGTRLTVL.

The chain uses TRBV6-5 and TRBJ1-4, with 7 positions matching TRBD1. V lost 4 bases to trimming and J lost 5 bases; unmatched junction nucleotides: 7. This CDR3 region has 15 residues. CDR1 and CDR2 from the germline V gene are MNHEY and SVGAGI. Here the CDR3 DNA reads TGTGCCAGCAGTTTGTCCGGGACAGTGAATGAAAAACTGTTTTTT. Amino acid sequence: CASSLSGTVNEKLFF.

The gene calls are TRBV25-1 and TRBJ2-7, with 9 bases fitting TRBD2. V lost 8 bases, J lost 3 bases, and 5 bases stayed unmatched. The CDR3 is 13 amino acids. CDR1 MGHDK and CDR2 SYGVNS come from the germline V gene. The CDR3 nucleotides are TGTGCCAGCCTCCCTAGCGGGAACTACGAGCAGTACTTC. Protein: CASLPSGNYEQYF.

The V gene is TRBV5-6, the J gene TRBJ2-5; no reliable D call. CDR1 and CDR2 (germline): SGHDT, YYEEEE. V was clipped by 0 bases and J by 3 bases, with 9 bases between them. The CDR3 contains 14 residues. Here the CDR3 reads CASSLGLIKETQYF. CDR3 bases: TGTGCCAGCAGCTTGGGTCTTATTAAAGAGACCCAGTACTTC.